A single sample gave rise to the 22 T cell receptor beta chains below, sequenced in a study of T cell responses to AZD1222 COVID-19 vaccine (dated by TCRdb to 2020 to 2023). Library preparation used the immunoSEQ multiplex PCR assay. TCRdb re-hosts the immuneACCESS table, in-frame sequences only. Its copies lack some clones; in the studies checked, an unresolved V gene accounts for under half of them, and the cause for the rest is not known. The sample table lists 83,000 or so clones, almost 90% of them with a count of one. The ten biggest clones cover 6.9% of the sample. Taken with the paper, the label for time point translates to: about 28 days (+/-7) after the second vaccine dose. Material: peripheral blood, obtained 28 days after the second AZD1222 dose. These receptors were taken from an adult who received the AZD1222 COVID-19 vaccine.

The chain employs TRBV9 and TRBJ1-1; D possibly corresponds to TRBD1 (5 bases). Trimming removed 3 bases at V and 1 base at J, with 10 bases between. Germline V gives CDR1 SGDLS, CDR2 YYNGEE. The CDR3 length is 14 residues. CDR3 nucleotides: TGTGCCAGCAGCGCACCAACAGGGAACACTGAAGCTTTCTTT. Translation: CASSAPTGNTEAFF. Full variable domain (rest looked up from reference TRBV9 and TRBJ1-1): DSGVTQTPKHLITATGQRVTLRCSPRSGDLSVYWYQQSLDQGLQFLIQYYNGEERAKGNILERFSAQQFPDLHSELNLSSLELGDSALYFCASSAPTGNTEAFFGQGTRLTVV.

The rearrangement uses TRBV11-3 and TRBJ2-7; perhaps TRBD2 as D (5 bases). Germline V gives CDR1 SGHNT, CDR2 YENEEA. The CDR3 has 14 residues. V gave up 5 bases and J gave up 3 bases, with 14 bases separating them. Written as DNA, the CDR3 is TGTGCCAGCAGCAGCACCGGGATAGGCTACGAGCAGTACTTC. Protein sequence: CASSSTGIGYEQYF.

The chain links TRBV6-5 to TRBJ1-2; D may be TRBD1 (5 bases). This CDR3 spans 13 amino acids. Germline-derived CDR1 and CDR2 are MNHEY and SVGAGI. Deletions cut 7 bases from V and 8 bases from J, with 17 bases between. The CDR3 DNA sequence: TGTGCCAGCAAGCGTAAAGATAGGGACGGCTACACCTTC. As protein: CASKRKDRDGYTF.

The chain couples TRBV29-1 to TRBJ1-5; D remains ambiguous. With 4 bases removed from V and 3 bases from J, the gap between germline ends came to 13 bases. The CDR3 has 14 amino acids. Germline CDR1 and CDR2: SQVTM and ANQGSEA. This CDR3 is CSVAFGRANQPQHF. Here the CDR3 DNA reads TGCAGCGTTGCGTTCGGGCGTGCCAATCAGCCCCAGCATTTT.

This chain uses TRBV4-2 with TRBJ1-3; D is possibly TRBD1 (6 bases). Germline lookup yields CDR1 LGHNA and CDR2 YNFKEQ. CDR3 length: 16 residues. V gave up 3 bases and J gave up 2 bases, with 14 bases separating them. This CDR3 is CASSHRQGYPGNTIYF. Written as DNA, the CDR3 is TGTGCCAGCAGCCATCGGCAGGGGTACCCTGGAAACACCATATATTTT.

This chain uses TRBV2 with TRBJ1-5; D might be TRBD1 (5 bases). This CDR3 region has 14 residues. The V end was cut by 4 bases, the J end by 5 bases, with 12 bases between. In germline, CDR1 is SNHLY, CDR2 FYNNEI. The CDR3 loop is CASSVGQRYQPQHF. In nucleotides, the CDR3 is TGTGCCAGCAGTGTTGGACAACGCTATCAGCCCCAGCATTTT. Full variable domain (missing parts from reference TRBV2 and TRBJ1-5): EPEVTQTPSHQVTQMGQEVILRCVPISNHLYFYWYRQILGQKVEFLVSFYNNEISEKSEIFDDQFSVERPDGSNFTLKIRSTKLEDSAMYFCASSVGQRYQPQHFGDGTRLSIL.

About this clone: This sample also contains other DNA sequences that code for the same CDR3. The J gene is TRBJ1-1, the V gene TRBV19; D is unclear. The CDR3 length is 13 residues. CDR1 and CDR2 from the germline V gene are LNHDA and SQIVND (reference sequence). The V end lost 2 bases, the J end lost 0 bases, and 4 bases lay between the germline ends. CDR3 in DNA: TGTGCCAGTAGTATAACAGTGAACACTGAAGCTTTCTTT. Protein product: CASSITVNTEAFF.

V usage is TRBV2 and J usage is TRBJ2-1; D remains ambiguous. The V and J ends lost 2 bases and 7 bases respectively, with 9 bases between them. CDR1 is SNHLY, CDR2 FYNNEI, per germline. The CDR3 loop spans 13 amino acids. CDR3 coding DNA: TGTGCCAGCAGTGAATTAGTTCCAAATGAGCAGTTCTTC. Amino acid sequence: CASSELVPNEQFF.

In this sample, this clone turned up once. J is TRBJ1-1 and V is TRBV15, with D maybe TRBD1 (5 bases). The CDR3 is 13 amino acids. Trimming pared 3 bases from V and 7 bases from J, leaving 12 bases between. From germline, CDR1 is LNHNV and CDR2 YYDKDF (reference sequence). CDR3 amino acids: CATSRGQGVEAFF. In nucleotides, the CDR3 is TGTGCCACCAGCAGGGGGCAGGGCGTTGAAGCTTTCTTT.

Turning to this clone: This same CDR3 is encoded by further DNA sequences in the sample. V and J are TRBV19 and TRBJ2-1; 9 bases are shared with TRBD2. Germline V gives CDR1 LNHDA, CDR2 SQIVND (reference sequence). J lost 13 bases, V lost 8 bases, and 15 bases had no gene match. The CDR3 is 14 amino acids. In nucleotides, the CDR3 is TGTGCCAGTGGTGGTAGCGGGAGTCGGCGTGAACAGTTCTTC. Protein sequence: CASGGSGSRREQFF.

The chain combines TRBV29-1 with TRBJ1-5; D is undetermined. The CDR3 sequence is 16 residues long. Trimming stripped 3 bases from V and 0 bases from J, with 15 bases between. The V gene's germline CDR1 is SQVTM and CDR2 ANQGSEA. CDR3 sequence (DNA): TGCAGCGTTGACCCCCAGCGAATTTATAGCAATCAGCCCCAGCATTTT. This gives the protein CSVDPQRIYSNQPQHF.

Regarding this clone: Additional DNA sequences in this sample encode the identical CDR3. V gene TRBV5-1 combines with J gene TRBJ2-5; D is undetermined. V was cut by 5 bases and J by 2 bases, with 4 bases left in between. Per germline, CDR1 SGHRS and CDR2 YFSETQ. The CDR3 is 11 amino acids. The CDR3 reads CASRYQETQYF. The CDR3 DNA sequence: TGCGCCAGCAGATATCAAGAGACCCAGTACTTC.

The gene calls are TRBV7-2 and TRBJ1-5, with a weak D call TRBD1 (5 bases). CDR1 is SGHTA, CDR2 FQGNSA, per germline. The CDR3 has 18 residues. V was cut by 5 bases and J by 3 bases, with 23 bases left in between. CDR3 DNA sequence: TGTGCCAGCAGCACGGGTCTAGGGTGGGGGAGTGACAATCAGCCCCAGCATTTT. This codes for CASSTGLGWGSDNQPQHF.

The chain couples TRBV11-2 to TRBJ2-1; the match to TRBD2 covers 11 bases. With 5 bases clipped from V and 6 bases from J, the junction kept 6 bases outside the gene matches. CDR1 is SGHAT and CDR2 is FQNNGV in the germline V gene. The CDR3 extends over 15 amino acids. CDR3 in DNA: TGTGCCAGCAGCCGAACTAGCGGGAGTCGCAATGAGCAGTTCTTC. It is translated as CASSRTSGSRNEQFF.

V usage is TRBV2 and J usage is TRBJ1-1; D is perhaps TRBD1 (5 bases). The CDR3 has 14 amino acids. Per germline, CDR1 SNHLY and CDR2 FYNNEI. The V gene lost 6 bases and the J gene lost 1 base, with 12 bases spanning the gap. CDR3 in amino acids: CASRRGSGNTEAFF. CDR3 sequence (DNA): TGTGCCAGCAGGCGGGGGTCGGGGAACACTGAAGCTTTCTTT.

CDR3 sequence reads: CASRRDRGMNTEAFF. Written as DNA, the CDR3 is TGTGCCAGCAGAAGGGACAGGGGAATGAACACTGAAGCTTTCTTT. The gene calls are TRBV28 and TRBJ1-1; 10 bases map to TRBD1. V lost 6 bases to trimming and J lost 0 bases; unmatched junction nucleotides: 4. This CDR3 contains 15 residues. Germline V gene lookup returns CDR1 MDHEN and CDR2 SYDVKM.

V and J are TRBV6-1 and TRBJ2-1; D gene unclear. The germline V gene encodes CDR1 MNHNS and CDR2 SASEGT. This CDR3 comprises 13 residues. Trimming pared 2 bases from V and 6 bases from J, leaving 8 bases between. CDR3 residues: CASSELPRNEQFF. CDR3 nucleotide sequence: TGTGCCAGCAGTGAACTTCCTCGCAATGAGCAGTTCTTC.

The rearrangement joins TRBV2 to TRBJ2-5, with D perhaps given as TRBD1 or TRBD2 (5 bases each). CDR3 length equals 13 residues. CDR1 SNHLY and CDR2 FYNNEI come from the germline V gene. V was shortened by 4 bases and J by 2 bases, with 8 bases between the two germline ends. CDR3 bases: TGTGCCAGCAGTGGGGACGGACAAGAGACCCAGTACTTC. This translates into CASSGDGQETQYF.

The chain employs TRBV11-2 and TRBJ1-4; 7 nucleotides line up with TRBD1. Germline V CDR1 and CDR2: SGHAT, FQNNGV. CDR3 length: 14 amino acids. J gave up 7 bases and V 0 bases, and 2 bases lay outside the gene matches. The CDR3 sequence: CASSLEAGGEKLFF. CDR3 nucleotide sequence: TGTGCCAGCAGCTTAGAGGCAGGGGGTGAAAAACTGTTTTTT.

The V call is TRBV18, the J call TRBJ2-5, with 7 bases identical to TRBD2. The CDR3 consists of 16 residues. With 6 bases clipped from V and 2 bases from J, the junction kept 12 bases outside the gene matches. The germline V gene has CDR1 KGHSH and CDR2 LQKENI. The CDR3 region has the DNA TGTGCCAGCTCTGAAAACTGGGTGCGGGGGCAAGAGACCCAGTACTTC. Its protein product is CASSENWVRGQETQYF.

A few counts support this clone. The rearrangement joins TRBV19 to TRBJ1-1; tentative D call: TRBD1 (6 bases). Germline V lookup: CDR1 LNHDA, CDR2 SQIVND (reference sequence). Trimming left V 8 bases short and J 2 bases short, with 18 bases between. This CDR3 contains 15 residues. CDR3 coding DNA: TGTGCCAGTTGCGCGTTGGGGACAACAAACACTGAAGCTTTCTTT. Amino acid sequence: CASCALGTTNTEAFF. The full variable domain, completed using reference TRBV19 and TRBJ1-1, is DGGITQSPKYLFRKEGQNVTLSCEQNLNHDAMYWYRQDPGQGLRLIYYSQIVNDFQKGDIAEGYSVSREKKESFPLTVTSAQKNPTAFYLCASCALGTTNTEAFFGQGTRLTVV.

The rearrangement joins TRBV5-6 to TRBJ2-1; D is unresolved. Germline V lookup: CDR1 SGHDT, CDR2 YYEEEE. V dropped 5 bases and J dropped 2 bases, with 11 bases sitting between them. The CDR3 extends over 14 amino acids. CDR3 DNA: TGTGCCAGCAGTCGACCCGGGCCCTACAATGAGCAGTTCTTC. This gives the protein CASSRPGPYNEQFF.